The rows below give T cell receptor beta chains drawn from one sample of a study of cytomegalovirus exposure and HLA in healthy donors. Clones were read by immunoSEQ multiplex PCR, and TCRdb kept only the in-frame ones, dropping some. Recorded here are under 200,000 clones; the top ten clones represent roughly 6.7%. Sample: PBMCs. The receptor source for this set is a young man in good health and CMV-seronegative. The CDR3 runs from the conserved cysteine through the conserved F or W. D genes are given only for firm matches.

D gene: NA; V gene: TRBV30; J gene: TRBJ1-2; CDR3 DNA: TGTGCCTGGAGTGTTACAGGGTTCTATGGCTACACCTTC; CDR3 protein: CAWSVTGFYGYTF
D gene: NA; V gene: TRBV10-1; J gene: TRBJ2-1; CDR3 DNA: TGCGCCAGCAGTGAAAGGGGGGGGGCCTACAATGAGCAGTTCTTC; CDR3 protein: CASSERGGAYNEQFF
D gene: TRBD2; V gene: TRBV5-1; J gene: TRBJ2-1; CDR3 DNA: TGCGCCAGCAGCTCCTACAGCGGGAGTAGCTACAATGAGCAGTTCTTC; CDR3 protein: CASSSYSGSSYNEQFF
D gene: NA; V gene: TRBV11-3; J gene: TRBJ2-7; CDR3 DNA: TGTGCCAGCAGCCTCCATAGGGTCCTAGCCCTTTCCTACGAGCAGTACTTC; CDR3 protein: CASSLHRVLALSYEQYF
D gene: NA; V gene: TRBV11-3; J gene: TRBJ2-3; CDR3 DNA: TGTGCCAGCAGCTTAGGACAGGAAAGCACAGATACGCAGTATTTT; CDR3 protein: CASSLGQESTDTQYF
D gene: NA; V gene: TRBV5-1; J gene: TRBJ1-3; CDR3 DNA: TGCGCCAGCAGCTTGGCCCTCAGCTCTGGAAACACCATATATTTT; CDR3 protein: CASSLALSSGNTIYF
D gene: TRBD2; V gene: TRBV6-1; J gene: TRBJ2-2; CDR3 DNA: TGTGCCAGCAGTGAAGGACTAGCGCATAACACCGGGGAGCTGTTTTTT; CDR3 protein: CASSEGLAHNTGELFF
D gene: TRBD2; V gene: TRBV9; J gene: TRBJ2-1; CDR3 DNA: TGTGCCAGCAGCGAGCGGGGGGGCATTGGTGATGAGCAGTTCTTC; CDR3 protein: CASSERGGIGDEQFF
D gene: NA; V gene: TRBV19; J gene: TRBJ2-7; CDR3 DNA: TGTGCCAGTAGTTTGCGGGTTGACTCCTACGAGCAGTACTTC; CDR3 protein: CASSLRVDSYEQYF
D gene: NA; V gene: TRBV6-1; J gene: TRBJ1-4; CDR3 DNA: TGTGCCAGCGGGACAGAAAAACTGTTTTTT; CDR3 protein: CASGTEKLFF
D gene: TRBD1; V gene: TRBV28; J gene: TRBJ1-2; CDR3 DNA: TGTGCCAGCAGTTTAGCCGGGACAGAAAACTATGGCTACACCTTC; CDR3 protein: CASSLAGTENYGYTF
D gene: NA; V gene: TRBV5-1; J gene: TRBJ1-4; CDR3 DNA: TGCGCCAGCAGCTTGCAGGACAAGGAAAAACTGTTTTTT; CDR3 protein: CASSLQDKEKLFF
D gene: NA; V gene: TRBV30; J gene: TRBJ1-3; CDR3 DNA: TGTGCCTGGATAAGGAAGACAGGCGCCTCTGGAAACACCATATATTTT; CDR3 protein: CAWIRKTGASGNTIYF
D gene: TRBD2; V gene: TRBV19; J gene: TRBJ2-5; CDR3 DNA: TGTGCCAGTAGTATAGCGGGAGGGTTGGAGACCCAGTACTTC; CDR3 protein: CASSIAGGLETQYF
D gene: NA; V gene: TRBV11-2; J gene: TRBJ1-1; CDR3 DNA: TGTGCCAGCAGCTTAGCCGGGGGGAACACTGAAGCTTTCTTT; CDR3 protein: CASSLAGGNTEAFF
D gene: TRBD2; V gene: TRBV2; J gene: TRBJ2-5; CDR3 DNA: TGTGCCAGCCGCGGGAGCTTGGGCCAGGCCAAAAATCGCCAAGAGACCCAGTACTTC; CDR3 protein: CASRGSLGQAKNRQETQYF
D gene: TRBD2; V gene: TRBV7-2; J gene: TRBJ2-7; CDR3 DNA: TGTGCCAGCAGGGAGCGGGGATACGAGCAGTACTTC; CDR3 protein: CASRERGYEQYF
D gene: TRBD2; V gene: TRBV6-1; J gene: TRBJ2-3; CDR3 DNA: TGTGCCAGCATTTCGACTAGCGGGAAAGCAGATACGCAGTATTTT; CDR3 protein: CASISTSGKADTQYF
D gene: NA; V gene: TRBV2; J gene: TRBJ2-1; CDR3 DNA: TGTGCCAGCAGTGAAGCGGGCCCTGAGCAGTTCTTC; CDR3 protein: CASSEAGPEQFF
D gene: TRBD1; V gene: TRBV7-2; J gene: TRBJ1-4; CDR3 DNA: TGTGCCAGCCGAAGGGGGCCAGGGGATGAAAAACTGTTTTTT; CDR3 protein: CASRRGPGDEKLFF
D gene: NA; V gene: TRBV14; J gene: TRBJ1-2; CDR3 DNA: TGTGCCAGCAGCCAAATGTCAGGAAGTGGCTACACCTTC; CDR3 protein: CASSQMSGSGYTF
D gene: NA; V gene: TRBV30; J gene: TRBJ1-2; CDR3 DNA: TGTGCCTGGAGTGTACGGGTTAACTATGGCTACACCTTC; CDR3 protein: CAWSVRVNYGYTF
D gene: NA; V gene: TRBV10-3; J gene: TRBJ1-3; CDR3 DNA: TGTGCCATCCGATGGAGCTCTGGAAACACCATATATTTT; CDR3 protein: CAIRWSSGNTIYF
D gene: TRBD2; V gene: TRBV5-4; J gene: TRBJ2-1; CDR3 DNA: TGTGCCAGCAGCTTGGGATTTGCGGGGGGGCTTAATGAGCAGTTCTTC; CDR3 protein: CASSLGFAGGLNEQFF
D gene: NA; V gene: TRBV7-2; J gene: TRBJ1-5; CDR3 DNA: TGTGCCAGCAGCTTAACTGTGTTGGGCGGGCAGCCCCAGCATTTT; CDR3 protein: CASSLTVLGGQPQHF
D gene: NA; V gene: TRBV5-8; J gene: TRBJ2-7; CDR3 DNA: TGTGCCAGCAGCTTTCTCTACGAGCAGTACTTC; CDR3 protein: CASSFLYEQYF
D gene: NA; V gene: TRBV18; J gene: TRBJ2-1; CDR3 DNA: TGTGCCAGCTCACCACCGATGGCAGGGGTTTTCCGGAATGAGCAGTTCTTC; CDR3 protein: CASSPPMAGVFRNEQFF
D gene: NA; V gene: TRBV7-9; J gene: TRBJ1-2; CDR3 DNA: TGTGCCAGCAGCTTAGGCGATCGGACAGCCGGAGACCGGGGCTACACCTTC; CDR3 protein: CASSLGDRTAGDRGYTF
D gene: NA; V gene: TRBV5-4; J gene: TRBJ1-2; CDR3 DNA: TGTGCCAGCAGCTTGGCCGAGGAGAACTATGGCTACACCTTC; CDR3 protein: CASSLAEENYGYTF
D gene: NA; V gene: TRBV29-1; J gene: TRBJ2-6; CDR3 DNA: TGCAGCGTTGACTGGGGCGGCCCTGGGGCCAACGTCCTGACTTTC; CDR3 protein: CSVDWGGPGANVLTF
D gene: TRBD2; V gene: TRBV25-1; J gene: TRBJ2-7; CDR3 DNA: TGTGCCAGCAGTGAATTCGCGGCGGGAGGAGTAGGCGAGCAGTACTTC; CDR3 protein: CASSEFAAGGVGEQYF
D gene: NA; V gene: TRBV4-1; J gene: TRBJ2-4; CDR3 DNA: TGCGCCAGCAGCCACCCCAGGGGGGATCGTGGCAAAAACATTCAGTACTTC; CDR3 protein: CASSHPRGDRGKNIQYF
D gene: TRBD2; V gene: TRBV2; J gene: TRBJ2-3; CDR3 DNA: TGTGCCAGCAGTTGGACTAGCAAGGCAGATACGCAGTATTTT; CDR3 protein: CASSWTSKADTQYF
D gene: TRBD2; V gene: TRBV5-1; J gene: TRBJ2-3; CDR3 DNA: TGCGCCAGCAGCTTGGAGGCTGGGGGGGGCACAGATACGCAGTATTTT; CDR3 protein: CASSLEAGGGTDTQYF
D gene: TRBD1; V gene: TRBV27; J gene: TRBJ2-7; CDR3 DNA: TGTGCCAGCAGTTTATTGGGACAGGGGCACCACGTGCAGTACTTC; CDR3 protein: CASSLLGQGHHVQYF
D gene: NA; V gene: TRBV30; J gene: TRBJ2-4; CDR3 DNA: TGTGCCTGGAGTTCCACTCAGGCAAACATTCAGTACTTC; CDR3 protein: CAWSSTQANIQYF
D gene: NA; V gene: TRBV25-1; J gene: TRBJ2-1; CDR3 DNA: TGTGCCAGCAGTGAATTTCGGGGAATCTCCTACAATGAGCAGTTCTTC; CDR3 protein: CASSEFRGISYNEQFF
D gene: TRBD1; V gene: TRBV13; J gene: TRBJ2-1; CDR3 DNA: TGTGCCAGCAGCCCCGGGACAGACATCAATGAGCAGTTCTTC; CDR3 protein: CASSPGTDINEQFF
D gene: NA; V gene: TRBV27; J gene: TRBJ2-5; CDR3 DNA: TGTGCCAGCAGTTTTGGATCAGGCGAGACCCAGTACTTC; CDR3 protein: CASSFGSGETQYF
D gene: NA; V gene: TRBV7-2; J gene: TRBJ2-3; CDR3 DNA: TGTGCCAGCAGCTTAAACAGCCCTAGCACAGATACGCAGTATTTT; CDR3 protein: CASSLNSPSTDTQYF
D gene: TRBD2; V gene: TRBV6-5; J gene: TRBJ2-7; CDR3 DNA: TGTGCCAGCAGTTATCTAGCGGGGGGTTACGAGCAGTACTTC; CDR3 protein: CASSYLAGGYEQYF